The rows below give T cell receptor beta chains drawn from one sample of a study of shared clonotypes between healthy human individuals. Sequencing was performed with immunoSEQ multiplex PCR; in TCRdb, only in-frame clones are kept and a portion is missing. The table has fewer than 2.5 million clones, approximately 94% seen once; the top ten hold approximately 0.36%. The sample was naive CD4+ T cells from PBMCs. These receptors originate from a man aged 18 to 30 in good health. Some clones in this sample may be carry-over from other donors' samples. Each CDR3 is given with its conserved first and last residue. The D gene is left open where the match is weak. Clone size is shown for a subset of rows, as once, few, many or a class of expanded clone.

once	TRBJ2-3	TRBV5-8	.	CASSRGQRLTDTQYF	TGTGCCAGCAGCCGTGGACAGCGCCTCACAGATACGCAGTATTTT
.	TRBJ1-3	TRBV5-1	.	CASSLGQRHSGNTIYF	TGCGCCAGCAGCCTCGGACAGCGACACTCTGGAAACACCATATATTTT
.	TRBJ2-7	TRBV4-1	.	CASSQVIRAPTYEQYF	TGCGCCAGCAGCCAAGTAATCCGGGCACCTACCTACGAGCAGTACTTC
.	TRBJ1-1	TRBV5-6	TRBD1	CASSHQGGDTEAFF	TGTGCCAGCAGCCACCAGGGGGGGGACACTGAAGCTTTCTTT
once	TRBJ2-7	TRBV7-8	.	CASSLGTVYEQYF	TGTGCCAGCAGCTTAGGGACAGTCTACGAGCAGTACTTC
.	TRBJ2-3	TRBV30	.	CAWSVKGTDTQYF	TGTGCCTGGAGTGTAAAGGGGACAGATACGCAGTATTTT
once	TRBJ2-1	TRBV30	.	CAWSAGRGSYNEQFF	TGTGCCTGGAGTGCAGGGCGGGGCTCCTACAATGAGCAGTTCTTC
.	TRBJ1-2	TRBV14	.	CASSQNTGTDYGYTF	TGTGCCAGCAGCCAAAATACCGGAACAGACTATGGCTACACCTTC
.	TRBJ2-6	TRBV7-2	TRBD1	CASSSRTGAWSGANVLTF	TGTGCCAGCAGCTCCCGGACAGGGGCCTGGTCTGGGGCCAACGTCCTGACTTTC
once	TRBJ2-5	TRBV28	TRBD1	CASSLTGGVWETQYF	TGTGCCAGCAGTTTGACAGGGGGCGTTTGGGAGACCCAGTACTTC
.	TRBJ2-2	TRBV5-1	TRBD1	CASSFVTGGYTGELFF	TGCGCCAGCAGCTTTGTGACAGGGGGATACACCGGGGAGCTGTTTTTT
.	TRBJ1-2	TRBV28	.	CASADPLFIYGYTF	TGTGCCAGCGCCGATCCCCTCTTTATATATGGCTACACCTTC
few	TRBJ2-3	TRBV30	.	CAWSGDTQYF	TGTGCCTGGAGTGGGGATACGCAGTATTTT
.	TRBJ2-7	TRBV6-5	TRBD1	CASSYTGGYEQYF	TGTGCCAGCAGTTATACAGGGGGGTACGAGCAGTACTTC
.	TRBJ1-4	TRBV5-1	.	CASRGGLATNEKLFF	TGCGCCAGCAGGGGAGGCCTCGCAACTAATGAAAAACTGTTTTTT